This T cell receptor (beta chain) was captured in a study of blood T cell repertoires in COVID-19. Study in general: T cells, B-cell-depleted T cells, or PBMCs provided the cDNA or gDNA that served as material.

Participants were aged roughly 18 to 90 years, lived in some 23 US areas, and enrolled virtually. Self-reported history from a screening survey and questionnaire set each donor's cohort. Generated by immunoSEQ multiplex PCR, the TCRdb table keeps only in-frame clones and is missing some. The table has 200,000 or so clones, roughly 85% seen once; the top ten hold roughly 3.4%. The V end lost 1 base, the J end lost 4 bases, and 8 bases lay between the germline ends. From germline, CDR1 is MNHEY and CDR2 SMNVEV (reference sequence). The CDR3 runs to 14 residues. V and J are TRBV27 and TRBJ1-5; D is uncertain. Material for sequencing was PBMCs or T cells enriched from blood (not recorded which). The TCR sequence derives from a woman in her thirties or forties with acute COVID-19. CDR3 sequence (DNA): TGTGCCAGCAGTTTATATTCCCTTAATCAGCCCCAGCATTTT. Amino acids: CASSLYSLNQPQHF.